These 27 T cell receptor beta chains share one sample of origin, sequenced in a study of blood T cell repertoires in COVID-19. Generated by immunoSEQ multiplex PCR, the TCRdb table keeps only in-frame clones and is missing some. The table lists 21,000 or so clones, 80% to 90% of them singletons. Sequencing used peripheral blood. The origin of the receptors is a man between 65 and 85 years old with active COVID-19.

The chain combines TRBV11-2 with TRBJ2-5, with a tentative D call TRBD2 (6 bases). Germline V gene data show CDR1 as SGHAT and CDR2 as FQNNGV. The CDR3 has 17 residues. V dropped 5 bases and J dropped 1 base, with 20 bases sitting between them. The CDR3 DNA is TGTGCCAGCAGCGAAAGGGATTCACTGGGGGGCCAAGAGACCCAGTACTTC. Translating gives CASSERDSLGGQETQYF.

The rearrangement links TRBV10-3 to TRBJ2-3; D may be TRBD1 (6 bases). Trimming pared 7 bases from V and 0 bases from J, leaving 11 bases between. The CDR3 totals 14 residues. Per germline, CDR1 ENHRY and CDR2 SYGVKD. CDR3 protein: CAITGQRSTDTQYF. The CDR3 DNA follows: TGTGCCATCACGGGACAACGAAGCACAGATACGCAGTATTTT.

The chain joins TRBV7-6 to TRBJ1-2; D gene uncertain. CDR3 length equals 14 residues. The germline gives CDR1 SGHVS, CDR2 FNYEAQ. Trimming left V 4 bases short and J 3 bases short, with 12 bases between. The CDR3, as DNA: TGTGCCAGCAGCTCACTTGCGATGGACTATGGCTACACCTTC. Amino acid sequence: CASSSLAMDYGYTF.

The gene calls are TRBV5-5 and TRBJ2-3; 14 bases align to TRBD2. CDR1 and CDR2 from the germline V gene are SGHKS and YYEKEE (reference sequence). The CDR3 loop spans 17 amino acids. The V and J ends lost 7 bases and 4 bases, in that order; junction bases with no gene match: 11. The CDR3 region is CASGTGTSGSFSDTQYF. CDR3 DNA: TGTGCCAGCGGGACCGGGACTAGCGGGAGTTTTTCAGATACGCAGTATTTT.

The rearrangement uses TRBV2 and TRBJ2-7, with TRBD1 identical over 12 bases. Germline V lookup: CDR1 SNHLY, CDR2 FYNNEI. V gave up 1 base and J gave up 7 bases; unmatched junction bases: 8. This CDR3 has 16 amino acids. CDR3 DNA: TGTGCCAGCAGTGAAGGTTGGGGGACAGGGGGCCGAGAGCAGTACTTC. This sequence encodes CASSEGWGTGGREQYF. Filled out from reference TRBV2 and TRBJ2-7, the complete variable domain reads EPEVTQTPSHQVTQMGQEVILRCVPISNHLYFYWYRQILGQKVEFLVSFYNNEISEKSEIFDDQFSVERPDGSNFTLKIRSTKLEDSAMYFCASSEGWGTGGREQYFGPGTRLTVT.

This chain joins TRBV19 and TRBJ1-5; 9 nucleotides agree with TRBD1. From germline, CDR1 is LNHDA and CDR2 SQIVND (reference sequence). V was pared by 3 bases and J by 7 bases, with 10 bases of the junction left unmatched. CDR3 length: 16 amino acids. CDR3 nucleotide sequence: TGTGCCAGTAGTATTTTTGGGACAGGGCAAGTACAGCCCCAGCATTTT. As protein: CASSIFGTGQVQPQHF.

The chain employs TRBV6-2 or TRBV6-3 and TRBJ2-7; TRBD2 is a possible D gene (6 bases). Germline CDR1 MNHEY, CDR2 SVGEGT. Between the trimmed V and J ends, which lost 2 bases and 5 bases, there was a span of 13 bases. The length of the CDR3 is 14 residues. CDR3 residues: CASSYGREFDEQYF. The CDR3 DNA reads as TGTGCCAGCAGTTACGGGCGGGAATTTGACGAGCAGTACTTC.

The chain carries TRBV29-1 and TRBJ2-1; TRBD2 matches 11 bases. Germline CDR1 SQVTM, CDR2 ANQGSEA. The CDR3 spans 14 residues. V trimming: 3 bases; J trimming: 3 bases; junction bases outside the gene matches: 1. The CDR3 DNA is TGCAGCGTTGAGGGGACTAGCGGCTACAATGAGCAGTTCTTC. Protein sequence: CSVEGTSGYNEQFF.

The chain employs TRBV19 and TRBJ1-1; D ambiguous. Trimming took off 5 bases at V and 5 bases at J, with 15 bases between the two ends. Germline V lookup: CDR1 LNHDA, CDR2 SQIVND (reference sequence). CDR3 size: 14 residues. The DNA for the CDR3 is TGTGCCAGTAGTCTGGGAGAGGATGGGACTGAAGCTTTCTTT. It encodes CASSLGEDGTEAFF. Full variable domain (remainder filled in from reference TRBV19 and TRBJ1-1): DGGITQSPKYLFRKEGQNVTLSCEQNLNHDAMYWYRQDPGQGLRLIYYSQIVNDFQKGDIAEGYSVSREKKESFPLTVTSAQKNPTAFYLCASSLGEDGTEAFFGQGTRLTVV.

The chain carries TRBV28 and TRBJ2-5; 12 bases match TRBD2. The CDR3 contains 16 residues. Germline CDR1 MDHEN, CDR2 SYDVKM. Trimming took 3 bases from V and 1 from J; bases not matched to a gene: 3. CDR3 in amino acids: CASSFASGGVQETQYF. CDR3 bases: TGTGCCAGCAGTTTTGCTAGCGGGGGGGTCCAAGAGACCCAGTACTTC.

The rearrangement uses TRBV9 and TRBJ1-2; TRBD1 agrees at 7 bases. The V and J ends lost 4 bases and 4 bases, in that order; junction bases with no gene match: 10. The CDR3 extends over 15 amino acids. CDR1 and CDR2 (germline): SGDLS, YYNGEE. The DNA of the CDR3 is TGTGCCAGCAGCCTTGGGGCCGGGACAGTCTATGGCTACACCTTC. It yields the protein CASSLGAGTVYGYTF. Together with reference TRBV9 and TRBJ1-2, the CDR3 gives the full variable domain: DSGVTQTPKHLITATGQRVTLRCSPRSGDLSVYWYQQSLDQGLQFLIQYYNGEERAKGNILERFSAQQFPDLHSELNLSSLELGDSALYFCASSLGAGTVYGYTFGSGTRLTVV.

Only a few counts were recorded for this clone. The sample carries other DNA sequences with the same CDR3. The chain combines TRBV4-1 with TRBJ1-1; 7 bases are shared with TRBD1. This CDR3 comprises 16 residues. Trimming removed 0 bases from V and 1 base from J; junction bases left unmatched: 5. CDR1 is MGHRA, CDR2 YSYEKL, per germline. This CDR3 is CASSQDRRQGNTEAFF. As DNA, the CDR3 is TGCGCCAGCAGCCAAGATAGGAGACAGGGGAACACTGAAGCTTTCTTT.

This clone occurred once. This chain connects TRBV5-4 to TRBJ1-2; TRBD1 might be the D (5 bases). Trimming cost V 4 bases and J 3 bases, with 10 bases left between them. The V gene's germline CDR1 is SGHNT and CDR2 YYREEE (reference sequence). This CDR3 is built from 13 residues. CDR3 amino acids: CASSPQGDYGYTF. The CDR3 DNA sequence: TGTGCCAGCAGCCCTCAGGGTGACTATGGCTACACCTTC.

This chain's CDR3 is CAWRDLRTGPTEAFF. The CDR3, as DNA: TGTGCCTGGAGGGACCTAAGGACAGGCCCAACTGAAGCTTTCTTT. This chain uses TRBV30 with TRBJ1-1, with 7 bases that match TRBD1. The germline V gene has CDR1 GTSNPN and CDR2 SVGIG (reference sequence). The CDR3 consists of 15 residues. J lost 5 bases, V lost 3 bases, and 12 bases had no gene match.

The rearrangement links TRBV7-9 to TRBJ2-2, with D uncertain. The CDR3 length is 15 residues. Germline V gene data show CDR1 as SEHNR and CDR2 as FQNEAQ (reference sequence). The ends were cut back, 2 bases at V and 3 bases at J, with 10 bases in the middle. CDR3 in amino acids: CASSLMELHTGELFF. The CDR3 DNA reads as TGTGCCAGCAGCTTAATGGAGCTCCACACCGGGGAGCTGTTTTTT.

The V gene is TRBV6-5, the J gene TRBJ2-5; D possibly corresponds to TRBD1 (5 bases). Germline-derived CDR1 and CDR2 are MNHEY and SVGAGI. Deletions cut 4 bases from V and 0 bases from J, with 12 bases between. This CDR3 region has 15 residues. The CDR3 is CASSLNQGYQETQYF. The DNA of the CDR3 is TGTGCCAGCAGTTTAAACCAGGGCTACCAAGAGACCCAGTACTTC.

The chain recombines TRBV7-2 with TRBJ1-3; D is uncertain. The CDR3 has 12 residues. Trimming took off 10 bases at V and 1 base at J, with 8 bases between the two ends. Germline assignment: CDR1 SGHTA and CDR2 FQGNSA. CDR3 loop: CTTRTSGNTIYF. Here the CDR3 DNA reads TGTACCACTCGCACATCTGGAAACACCATATATTTT.

This chain links TRBV7-9 with TRBJ2-1; 8 bases line up with TRBD2. The V gene's germline CDR1 is SEHNR and CDR2 FQNEAQ (reference sequence). Trimming took 1 base from V and 7 from J; bases not matched to a gene: 9. CDR3 length equals 16 residues. DNA of the CDR3: TGTGCCAGCAGCTTAGGGCTCGGGACTAGAGGTAATGAGCAGTTCTTC. This sequence encodes CASSLGLGTRGNEQFF.

The V and J genes are TRBV7-8 and TRBJ2-3; D is possibly TRBD2 (7 bases). CDR1 is SGHVS, CDR2 FQNEAQ, per germline. The ends were cut back, 8 bases at V and 0 bases at J, with 18 bases in the middle. The CDR3 spans 16 residues. The CDR3 region is CASSHSGGSSTDTQYF. Written as DNA, the CDR3 is TGTGCCAGCTCCCATTCGGGGGGCTCAAGCACAGATACGCAGTATTTT.

CDR3 coding DNA: TGCAGCGTCGAGGGGCAGGTCGGGGGGCCTACTGAAGCTTTCTTT. It translates to CSVEGQVGGPTEAFF. The genes are TRBV29-1 and TRBJ1-1, with a weak D call TRBD1 (6 bases). The length of the CDR3 is 15 residues. Germline CDR1 and CDR2: SQVTM and ANQGSEA. Trimming removed 6 bases at V and 5 bases at J, with 22 bases between.

The table lists this clone with a few counts. The rearrangement links TRBV6-6 to TRBJ1-6; D is possibly TRBD1 (5 bases). This CDR3 spans 17 amino acids. V dropped 5 bases and J dropped 0 bases, with 14 bases sitting between them. CDR1 is MNHNY, CDR2 SVGAGI, per germline (reference sequence). The CDR3 coding sequence is TGTGCCAGCAGTCGCGGGCAGGGAAGCTCCTATAATTCACCCCTCCACTTT. Translating it yields CASSRGQGSSYNSPLHF.

The V gene is TRBV19, the J gene TRBJ1-2, with a tentative D call TRBD1 (5 bases). The length of the CDR3 is 15 residues. Per the germline V gene, CDR1 is LNHDA and CDR2 is SQIVND (reference sequence). Trimming shortened V by 2 bases and J by 8 bases, and 18 bases separated the two germline ends. DNA for the CDR3: TGTGCCAGTAGTATAAGCGGGGGAGGCGGATACGGCTACACCTTC. It encodes CASSISGGGGYGYTF. Full variable domain (remainder filled in from reference TRBV19 and TRBJ1-2): DGGITQSPKYLFRKEGQNVTLSCEQNLNHDAMYWYRQDPGQGLRLIYYSQIVNDFQKGDIAEGYSVSREKKESFPLTVTSAQKNPTAFYLCASSISGGGGYGYTFGSGTRLTVV.

The chain uses TRBV6-5 and TRBJ1-2; 8 nucleotides agree with TRBD1. From germline, CDR1 is MNHEY and CDR2 SVGAGI. V shed 4 bases, J shed 8 bases, and the junction held 9 bases outside the gene matches. The CDR3 loop spans 14 amino acids. The CDR3 DNA is TGTGCCAGCAGTTCCAACAGGGGGTTCGAAGGCTACACCTTC. Translation gives CASSSNRGFEGYTF.

The rearrangement joins TRBV7-9 to TRBJ2-1; 12 nucleotides line up with TRBD1. CDR3 length: 15 residues. Germline-derived CDR1 and CDR2 are SEHNR and FQNEAQ (reference sequence). V gave up 8 bases and J gave up 6 bases; unmatched junction bases: 8. The CDR3 protein is CASVPRDRGLNEQFF. The CDR3 DNA follows: TGTGCCAGCGTTCCCCGGGACAGGGGGCTCAATGAGCAGTTCTTC.

The J gene is TRBJ2-3, the V gene TRBV19, with 11 positions matching TRBD1. Germline lookup yields CDR1 LNHDA and CDR2 SQIVND (reference sequence). V shed 5 bases, J shed 3 bases, and the junction held 10 bases outside the gene matches. CDR3 size: 17 residues. The CDR3 DNA reads TGTGCCAGTAGTCTTAGGACAGGGGGCGCTGGAACAGATACGCAGTATTTT. This translates into CASSLRTGGAGTDTQYF.

This clone was detected once. This CDR3 is CASSVQGDEQYF. The CDR3 bases are TGTGCCAGCAGTGTACAGGGGGACGAGCAGTACTTC. V and J are TRBV2 and TRBJ2-7, with 8 nucleotides matching TRBD1. This CDR3 has 12 amino acids. The ends lost 4 bases at V and 5 bases at J; junction bases unmatched: 1. Germline V lookup: CDR1 SNHLY, CDR2 FYNNEI.

This clone was counted once. The V and J genes are TRBV6-9 and TRBJ2-7; tentative D call: TRBD2 (6 bases). This CDR3 spans 16 amino acids. From germline, CDR1 is MNHGY and CDR2 SVAAGI. V shed 10 bases and J shed 1 base, with 23 bases lying between them. This CDR3 is CATLLGGDFLSYEQYF. CDR3 nucleotide sequence: TGTGCCACCTTACTCGGAGGGGACTTCTTATCCTACGAGCAGTACTTC.